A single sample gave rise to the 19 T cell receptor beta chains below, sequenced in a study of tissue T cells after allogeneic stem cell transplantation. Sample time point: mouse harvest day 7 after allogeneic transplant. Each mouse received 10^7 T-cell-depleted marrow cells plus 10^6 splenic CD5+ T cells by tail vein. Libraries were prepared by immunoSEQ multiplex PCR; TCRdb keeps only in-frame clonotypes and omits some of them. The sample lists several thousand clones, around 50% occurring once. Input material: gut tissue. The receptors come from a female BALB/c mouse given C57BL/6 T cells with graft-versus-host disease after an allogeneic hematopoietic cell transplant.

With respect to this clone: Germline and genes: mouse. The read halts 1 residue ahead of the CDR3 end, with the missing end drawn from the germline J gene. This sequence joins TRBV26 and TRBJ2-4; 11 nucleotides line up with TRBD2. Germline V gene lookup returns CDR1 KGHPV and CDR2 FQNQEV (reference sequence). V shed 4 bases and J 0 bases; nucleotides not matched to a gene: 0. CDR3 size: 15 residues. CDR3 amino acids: CASSRDWGSQNTLYF. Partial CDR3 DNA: TGTGCCAGCAGTCGGGACTGGGGGAGTCAAAACACCTTGTAC.

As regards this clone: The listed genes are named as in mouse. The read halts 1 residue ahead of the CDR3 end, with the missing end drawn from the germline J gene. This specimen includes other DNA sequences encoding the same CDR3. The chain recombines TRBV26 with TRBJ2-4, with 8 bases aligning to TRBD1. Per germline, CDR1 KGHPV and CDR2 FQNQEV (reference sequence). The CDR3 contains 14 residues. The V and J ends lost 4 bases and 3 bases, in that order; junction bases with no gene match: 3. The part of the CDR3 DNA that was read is TGTGCCAGCAGTCCCCAGGGGGCCCAAAACACCTTGTAC. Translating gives CASSPQGAQNTLY. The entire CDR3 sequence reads CASSPQGAQNTLYF.

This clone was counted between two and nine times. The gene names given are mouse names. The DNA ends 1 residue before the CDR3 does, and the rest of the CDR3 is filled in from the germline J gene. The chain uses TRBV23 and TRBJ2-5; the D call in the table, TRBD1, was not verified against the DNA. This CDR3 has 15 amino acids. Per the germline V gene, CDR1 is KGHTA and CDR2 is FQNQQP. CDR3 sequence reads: CSSSHRQGRQDTQYF. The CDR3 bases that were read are TGCTCCAGCAGTCATAGACAGGGTCGGCAAGACACCCAGTAC.

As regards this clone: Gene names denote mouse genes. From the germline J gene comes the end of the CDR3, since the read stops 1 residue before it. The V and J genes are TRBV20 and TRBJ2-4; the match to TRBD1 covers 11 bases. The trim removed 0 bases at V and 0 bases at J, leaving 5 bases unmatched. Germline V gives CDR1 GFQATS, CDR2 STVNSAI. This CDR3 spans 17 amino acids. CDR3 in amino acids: CGARDQGQGGSQNTLYF. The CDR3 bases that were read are TGTGGTGCTAGGGATCAGGGACAGGGGGGTAGTCAAAACACCTTGTAC.

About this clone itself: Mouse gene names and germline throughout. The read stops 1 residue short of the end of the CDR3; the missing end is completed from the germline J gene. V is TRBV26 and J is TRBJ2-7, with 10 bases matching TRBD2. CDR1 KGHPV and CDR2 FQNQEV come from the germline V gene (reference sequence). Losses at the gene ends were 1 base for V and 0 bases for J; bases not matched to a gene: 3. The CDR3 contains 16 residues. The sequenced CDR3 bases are TGTGCCAGCAGTCTGTGGGGGACTGGGGACTCCTATGAACAGTAC. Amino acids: CASSLWGTGDSYEQY. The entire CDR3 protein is CASSLWGTGDSYEQYF.

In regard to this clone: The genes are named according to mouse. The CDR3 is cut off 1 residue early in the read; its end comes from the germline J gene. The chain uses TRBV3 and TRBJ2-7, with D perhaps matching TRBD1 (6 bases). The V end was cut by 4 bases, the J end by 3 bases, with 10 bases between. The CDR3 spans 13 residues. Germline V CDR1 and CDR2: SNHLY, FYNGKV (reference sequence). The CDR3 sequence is CASSSDRHYEQYF. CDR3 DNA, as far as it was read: TGTGCCAGCAGCTCAGACAGGCACTATGAACAGTAC. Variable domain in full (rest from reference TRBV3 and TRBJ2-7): GPKVLQIPSHQIIDMGQMVTLNCDPVSNHLYFYWYKQILGQQMEFLVNFYNGKVMEKSKLFKDQFSVERPDGSYFTLKIQPTALEDSAVYFCASSSDRHYEQYFGPGTRLTVL.

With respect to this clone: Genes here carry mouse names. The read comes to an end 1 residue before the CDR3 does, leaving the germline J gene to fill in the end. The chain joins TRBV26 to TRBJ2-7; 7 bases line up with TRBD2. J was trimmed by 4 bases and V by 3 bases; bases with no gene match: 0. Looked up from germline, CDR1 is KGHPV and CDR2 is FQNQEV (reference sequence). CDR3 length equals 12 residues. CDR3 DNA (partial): TGTGCCAGCAGTCTTGGGGGGTATGAACAGTAC. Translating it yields CASSLGGYEQY. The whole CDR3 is CASSLGGYEQYF.

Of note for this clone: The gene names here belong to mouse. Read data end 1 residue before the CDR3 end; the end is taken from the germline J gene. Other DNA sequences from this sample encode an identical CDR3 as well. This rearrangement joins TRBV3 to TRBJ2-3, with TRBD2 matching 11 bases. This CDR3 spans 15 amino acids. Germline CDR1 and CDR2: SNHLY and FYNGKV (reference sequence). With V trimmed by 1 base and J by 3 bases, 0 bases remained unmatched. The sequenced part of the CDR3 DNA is TGTGCCAGCAGCTTAGGACTGGGGGGGGCAGAAACGCTGTAT. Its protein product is CASSLGLGGAETLY. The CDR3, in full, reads CASSLGLGGAETLYF.

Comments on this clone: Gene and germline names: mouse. The CDR3 is CASSQDWGGGTQYF. The part of the CDR3 DNA that was read is TGTGCCAGCAGCCAGGACTGGGGGGGCGGCACCCAGTAC. The rearrangement joins TRBV3 to TRBJ2-5, with TRBD2 matching over 13 bases. The CDR3 is cut off 1 residue early in the read; its end comes from the germline J gene. Germline values: CDR1 SNHLY, CDR2 FYNGKV (reference sequence). CDR3 length equals 14 residues. Trimming removed 5 bases from V and 8 bases from J; junction bases left unmatched: 4. Combining the CDR3 with reference TRBV3 and TRBJ2-5 gives the whole variable domain GPKVLQIPSHQIIDMGQMVTLNCDPVSNHLYFYWYKQILGQQMEFLVNFYNGKVMEKSKLFKDQFSVERPDGSYFTLKIQPTALEDSAVYFCASSQDWGGGTQYFGPGTRLLVL.

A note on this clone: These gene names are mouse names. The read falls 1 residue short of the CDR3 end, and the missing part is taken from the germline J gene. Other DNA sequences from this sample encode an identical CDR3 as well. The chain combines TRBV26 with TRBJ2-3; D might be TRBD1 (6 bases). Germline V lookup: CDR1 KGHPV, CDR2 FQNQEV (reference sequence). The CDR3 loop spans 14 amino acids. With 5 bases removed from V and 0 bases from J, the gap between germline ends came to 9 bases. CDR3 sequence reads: CASSRTASAETLYF. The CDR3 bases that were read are TGTGCCAGCAGTAGGACAGCTAGTGCAGAAACGCTGTAT.

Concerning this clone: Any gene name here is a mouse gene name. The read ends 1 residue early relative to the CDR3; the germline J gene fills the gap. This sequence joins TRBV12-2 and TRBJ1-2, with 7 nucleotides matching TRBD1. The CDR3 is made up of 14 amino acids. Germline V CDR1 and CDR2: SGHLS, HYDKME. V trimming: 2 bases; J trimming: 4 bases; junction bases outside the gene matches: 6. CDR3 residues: CASSRRGHGSDYTF. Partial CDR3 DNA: TGTGCCAGCTCTCGAAGGGGGCACGGCTCCGACTACACC.

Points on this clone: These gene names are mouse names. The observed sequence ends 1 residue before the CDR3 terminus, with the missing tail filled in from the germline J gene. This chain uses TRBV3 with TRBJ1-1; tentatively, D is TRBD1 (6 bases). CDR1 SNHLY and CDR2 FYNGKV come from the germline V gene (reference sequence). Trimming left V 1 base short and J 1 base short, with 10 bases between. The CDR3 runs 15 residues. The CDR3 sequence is CASSLVGRGNTEVFF. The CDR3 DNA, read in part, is TGTGCCAGCAGCTTAGTGGGCAGGGGAAACACAGAAGTCTTC.

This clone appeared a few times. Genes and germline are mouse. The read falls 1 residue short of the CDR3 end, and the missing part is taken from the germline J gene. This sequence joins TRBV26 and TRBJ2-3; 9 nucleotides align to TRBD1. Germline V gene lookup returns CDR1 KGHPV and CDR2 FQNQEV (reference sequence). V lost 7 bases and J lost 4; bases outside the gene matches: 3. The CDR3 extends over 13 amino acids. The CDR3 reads CASMGQGTETLYF. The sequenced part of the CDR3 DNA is TGTGCCAGCATGGGACAGGGCACAGAAACGCTGTAT.

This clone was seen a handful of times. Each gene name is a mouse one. The CDR3 bases that were read are TGTGCCAGCTCTCTCGACAGGAACTATGCTGAGCAGTTC. It codes for CASSLDRNYAEQF. The entire CDR3 is CASSLDRNYAEQFF. The rearrangement joins TRBV12-2 to TRBJ2-1; D may be TRBD1 (6 bases). The read terminates 1 residue ahead of where the CDR3 ends, so the germline J gene completes it. The CDR3 covers 14 residues. Germline CDR1 SGHLS, CDR2 HYDKME. V dropped 0 bases and J dropped 1 base, with 6 bases sitting between them.

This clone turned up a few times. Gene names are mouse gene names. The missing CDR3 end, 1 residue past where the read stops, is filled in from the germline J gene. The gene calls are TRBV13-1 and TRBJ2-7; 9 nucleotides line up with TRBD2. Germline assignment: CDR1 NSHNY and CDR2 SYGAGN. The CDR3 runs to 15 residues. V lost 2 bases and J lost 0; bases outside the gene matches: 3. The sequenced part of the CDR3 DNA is TGTGCCAGCAGTGACGACTGGGGGCGCTCCTATGAACAGTAC. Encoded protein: CASSDDWGRSYEQY. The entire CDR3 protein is CASSDDWGRSYEQYF.

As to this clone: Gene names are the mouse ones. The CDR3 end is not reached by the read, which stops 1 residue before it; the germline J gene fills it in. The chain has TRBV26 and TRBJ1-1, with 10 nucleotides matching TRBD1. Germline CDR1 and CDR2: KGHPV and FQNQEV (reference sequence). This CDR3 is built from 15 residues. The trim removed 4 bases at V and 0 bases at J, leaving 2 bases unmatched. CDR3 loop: CASSRQGAANTEVFF. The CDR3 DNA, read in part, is TGTGCCAGCAGTCGACAGGGGGCCGCAAACACAGAAGTCTTC.

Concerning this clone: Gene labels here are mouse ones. This chain's CDR3 is CASSLVSSGNTLYF. Incomplete CDR3 DNA: TGTGCCAGCAGCTTAGTCAGTTCTGGAAATACGCTCTAT. The genes are TRBV3 and TRBJ1-3; D unclear. The read terminates 1 residue before the CDR3 end, so the remaining end is supplied by the germline J gene. V lost 1 base to trimming and J lost 0 bases, with 4 bases between them. The CDR3 runs 14 residues. Germline V gene data show CDR1 as SNHLY and CDR2 as FYNGKV (reference sequence).

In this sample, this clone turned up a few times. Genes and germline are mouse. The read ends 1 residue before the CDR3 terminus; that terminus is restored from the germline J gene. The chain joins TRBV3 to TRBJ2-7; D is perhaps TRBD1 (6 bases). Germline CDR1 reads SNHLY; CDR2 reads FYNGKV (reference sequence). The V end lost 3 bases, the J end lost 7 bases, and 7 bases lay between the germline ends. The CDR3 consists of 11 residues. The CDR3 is CASSLGQEQYF. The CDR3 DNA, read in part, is TGTGCCAGCAGCTTGGGACAAGAACAGTAC.

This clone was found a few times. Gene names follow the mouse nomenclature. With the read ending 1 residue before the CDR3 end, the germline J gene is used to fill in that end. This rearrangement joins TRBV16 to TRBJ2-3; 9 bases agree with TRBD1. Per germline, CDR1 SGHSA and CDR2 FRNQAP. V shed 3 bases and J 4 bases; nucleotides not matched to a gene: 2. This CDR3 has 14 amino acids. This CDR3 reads CASSFGTGTETLYF. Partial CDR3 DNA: TGTGCAAGCAGCTTCGGGACAGGGACAGAAACGCTGTAT.